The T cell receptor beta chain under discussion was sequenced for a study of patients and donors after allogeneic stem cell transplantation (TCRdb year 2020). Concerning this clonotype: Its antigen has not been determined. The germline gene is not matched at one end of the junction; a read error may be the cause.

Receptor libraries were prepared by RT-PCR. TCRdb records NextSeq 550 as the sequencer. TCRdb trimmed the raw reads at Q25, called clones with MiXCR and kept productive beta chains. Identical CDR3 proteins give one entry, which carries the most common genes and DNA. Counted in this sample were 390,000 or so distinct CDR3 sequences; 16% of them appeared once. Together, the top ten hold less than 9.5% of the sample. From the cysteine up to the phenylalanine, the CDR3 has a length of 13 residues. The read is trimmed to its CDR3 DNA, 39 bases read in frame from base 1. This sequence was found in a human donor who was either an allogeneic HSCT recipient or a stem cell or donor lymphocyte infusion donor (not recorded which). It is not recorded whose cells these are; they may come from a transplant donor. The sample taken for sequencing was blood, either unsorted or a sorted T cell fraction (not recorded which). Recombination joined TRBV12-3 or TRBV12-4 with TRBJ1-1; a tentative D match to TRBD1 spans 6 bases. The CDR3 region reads CASSGVRDTEAFF. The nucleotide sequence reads TGTGCCAGCAGTGGGGTCCGGGACACTGAAGCTTTTTTT.